This TCR beta chain was sequenced during a study of cytomegalovirus exposure and HLA in healthy donors. Turning to the study itself: Earlier results showed roughly 120 million unique TCR beta sequences derived from some 180 million T cells. Findings and limits, study-wide: An analysis done earlier found most TCR beta V segments productive about 87% or about 30% of the time. In presence/absence analyses, roughly uniform sequencing depth across donors was assumed. In a later analysis, several top co-occurrence clusters appeared linked to parvovirus B19, influenza, CMV and Epstein-Barr virus.

Trimming took off 4 bases at V and 5 bases at J, with 15 bases between the two ends. The CDR3 totals 15 residues. CDR1 MGHRA and CDR2 YSYEKL come from the germline V gene. Use of 60 Vbeta and 13 Jbeta primers characterized the PCR. The assay was immunoSEQ multiplex PCR, and TCRdb's table has in-frame clones only and misses some. Among 110,000 to 150,000 clones, around 80% were seen once, and the ten largest hold over 1%. This clone was observed a single time. Its specificity is unknown. This chain uses TRBV4-1 with TRBJ2-1; D gene ambiguous. The source is a female donor in good health and CMV-seronegative. The sequencing input was PBMCs. CDR3 region: CASSPNQYRDNEQFF. The CDR3 nucleotides are TGCGCCAGCAGCCCTAACCAGTACCGGGACAATGAGCAGTTCTTC.